Reported below is one T cell receptor (beta chain). This record belongs to a study of long-term antiretroviral therapy in people with HIV. An immunoSEQ assay, version v3.0, was performed at survey level. The protocol was immunoSEQ multiplex PCR, while the TCRdb copy is restricted to in-frame clones and leaves out a portion. Seen here are about 29,000 clones, about nine tenths observed once, and the top ten hold roughly 8%. In each sample, roughly 0.95-10 million cryopreserved PBMC were present before DNA extraction. V shed 7 bases and J 5 bases; nucleotides not matched to a gene: 10. Germline lookup yields CDR1 SQVTM and CDR2 ANQGSEA. The CDR3 consists of 14 residues.

The genes are TRBV29-1 and TRBJ2-2; 7 bases match TRBD2. The specimen comprised unsorted PBMCs, sampled 3.2 years before starting antiretroviral therapy. The receptor's source is a man in his fifties or sixties with HIV. The CDR3 loop reads CSGASGKGTGELFF. The CDR3 DNA is TGCAGCGGGGCTAGCGGTAAGGGGACCGGGGAGCTGTTTTTT.